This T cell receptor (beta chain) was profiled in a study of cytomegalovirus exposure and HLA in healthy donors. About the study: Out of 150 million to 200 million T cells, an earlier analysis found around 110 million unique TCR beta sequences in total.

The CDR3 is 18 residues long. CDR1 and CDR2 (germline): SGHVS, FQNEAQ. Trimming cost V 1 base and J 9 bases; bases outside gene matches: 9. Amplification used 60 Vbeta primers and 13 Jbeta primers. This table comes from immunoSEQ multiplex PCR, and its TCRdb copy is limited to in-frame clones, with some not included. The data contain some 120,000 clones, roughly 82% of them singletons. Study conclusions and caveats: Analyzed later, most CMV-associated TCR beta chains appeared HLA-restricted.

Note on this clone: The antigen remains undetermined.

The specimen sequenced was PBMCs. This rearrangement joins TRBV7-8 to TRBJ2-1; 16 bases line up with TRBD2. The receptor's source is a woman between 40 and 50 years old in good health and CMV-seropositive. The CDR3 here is CASSLGPGLAGGGGEQFF. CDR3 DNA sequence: TGTGCCAGCAGCTTAGGTCCGGGACTAGCGGGAGGGGGCGGTGAGCAGTTCTTC.